One sample yielded the 4 T cell receptor beta chains listed below, sequenced in a study of T cells after yellow fever vaccination. TCRdb processed the 5' RACE reads anew with MiXCR; each CDR3 protein has one entry. This repertoire shows some 300,000 distinct CDR3 sequences, approximately 10% found once; its top ten account for 3% to 4%. The starting material was CD4+ T cells sorted from PBMCs, obtained 5 days after the yellow fever booster vaccination. The receptors derive from a man in his late teens or twenties who received the YFV17D yellow fever vaccine.

This clonotype came up a few times. This sequence joins TRBV7-2 and TRBJ2-1, with TRBD2 identical over 14 bases. The germline V gene has CDR1 SGHTA and CDR2 FQGNSA. The CDR3 loop spans 15 amino acids. After removal of 1 base from V and 13 bases from J, the junction contained 6 bases not matched to a gene. CDR3 loop: CASSLGGLAGASQFF. DNA of the CDR3: TGTGCCAGCAGCTTAGGGGGACTAGCGGGGGCCAGCCAGTTCTTC.

This clonotype was detected a few times. The rearrangement links TRBV5-4 to TRBJ2-2; the match to TRBD1 covers 8 bases. Per the germline V gene, CDR1 is SGHNT and CDR2 is YYREEE (reference sequence). The CDR3 is made up of 15 amino acids. V lost 4 bases and J lost 4; bases outside the gene matches: 6. For the CDR3, the DNA is TGTGCCAGCAGCGCGACAGGGGTGACCACCGGGGAGCTGTTTTTT. Protein product: CASSATGVTTGELFF.

The sample holds a few counts of this clonotype. The rearrangement uses TRBV5-5 and TRBJ2-3, with D unclear. Germline loops: CDR1 SGHKS, CDR2 YYEKEE (reference sequence). Deletions cut 2 bases from V and 7 bases from J, with 20 bases between. This CDR3 contains 16 residues. The CDR3 spells CASSFHGRLSLYTQYF. CDR3 DNA sequence: TGTGCCAGCAGCTTTCACGGACGGCTTTCTTTATATACGCAGTATTTT. The variable domain in full, with the rest retrieved from reference TRBV5-5 and TRBJ2-3, is DAGVTQSPTHLIKTRGQQVTLRCSPISGHKSVSWYQQVLGQGPQFIFQYYEKEERGRGNFPDRFSARQFPNYSSELNVNALLLGDSALYLCASSFHGRLSLYTQYFGPGTRLTVL.

This sequence joins TRBV11-2 and TRBJ1-2; D gene uncertain. The germline V gene has CDR1 SGHAT and CDR2 FQNNGV. Between the trimmed V and J ends, which lost 4 bases and 2 bases, there was a span of 14 bases. The CDR3 extends over 15 amino acids. The CDR3 nucleotides are TGTGCCAGCAGCTCCTTGAGGGCCCCCAACTATGGCTACACCTTC. Protein product: CASSSLRAPNYGYTF.